The rows below give T cell receptor beta chains drawn from one sample of a study of CD8 T cells in ankylosing spondylitis. TCRdb ran MiXCR on the 5' RACE reads and lists one entry per CDR3 protein. The sample contains over 130,000 distinct CDR3 sequences, approximately 48% of which appear only once. The sequenced material came from synovial fluid, either unsorted or a sorted T cell fraction (not recorded which). Receptor source: a male donor with ankylosing spondylitis. Each CDR3 is given with its conserved first and last residue. Fields, in order: clone size, D gene, V gene, J gene, CDR3 protein, CDR3 DNA. D genes are given only for firm matches. Clone size is not always given. Where it is, it says once, few, many or a class for expanded clones.

clone size: few; D gene: TRBD2; V gene: TRBV5-1; J gene: TRBJ2-1; CDR3 protein: CASSLGTSSFNEQFF; CDR3 DNA: TGCGCCAGCAGCTTGGGGACTAGCAGTTTCAATGAGCAGTTCTTC
clone size: NA; D gene: NA; V gene: TRBV20-1; J gene: TRBJ2-1; CDR3 protein: CSAPHGDEQFF; CDR3 DNA: TGCAGTGCCCCCCATGGGGATGAGCAGTTCTTC
clone size: NA; D gene: NA; V gene: TRBV9; J gene: TRBJ2-1; CDR3 protein: CASSVVSDLYNEQFF; CDR3 DNA: TGTGCCAGCAGCGTAGTTAGCGATCTCTACAATGAGCAGTTCTTC
clone size: many; D gene: NA; V gene: TRBV4-1; J gene: TRBJ2-7; CDR3 protein: CASSQEEGAGAYEQYF; CDR3 DNA: TGCGCCAGCAGCCAAGAGGAGGGGGCGGGAGCGTACGAGCAGTACTTC
clone size: few; D gene: NA; V gene: TRBV28; J gene: TRBJ2-5; CDR3 protein: CASSLVSSWDAQEETQYF; CDR3 DNA: TGTGCCAGCAGTTTAGTAAGTTCGTGGGACGCACAAGAGGAGACCCAGTACTTC
clone size: NA; D gene: NA; V gene: TRBV4-1; J gene: TRBJ1-2; CDR3 protein: CASSQGWGGYTF; CDR3 DNA: TGCGCCAGCAGCCAAGGGTGGGGTGGCTACACCTTC
clone size: few; D gene: NA; V gene: TRBV29-1; J gene: TRBJ2-1; CDR3 protein: CSVGPGGFMGDNEQFF; CDR3 DNA: TGCAGCGTTGGGCCCGGTGGATTTATGGGTGACAATGAGCAGTTCTTC
clone size: many; D gene: TRBD1; V gene: TRBV12-3/TRBV12-4; J gene: TRBJ1-6; CDR3 protein: CAIGTANSPLHF; CDR3 DNA: TGTGCCATTGGGACAGCGAATTCACCCCTCCACTTT
clone size: NA; D gene: NA; V gene: TRBV12-3/TRBV12-4; J gene: TRBJ1-1; CDR3 protein: CASRGLVITEAFF; CDR3 DNA: TGTGCCAGCAGGGGGCTGGTGATTACTGAAGCTTTCTTT
clone size: NA; D gene: NA; V gene: TRBV10-3; J gene: TRBJ2-7; CDR3 protein: CATRRDILSSYEQYF; CDR3 DNA: TGTGCCACCCGCCGGGACATTCTTAGCTCCTACGAGCAGTACTTC
clone size: NA; D gene: NA; V gene: TRBV11-2; J gene: TRBJ2-1; CDR3 protein: CASSQEPRGRYNEQFF; CDR3 DNA: TGTGCCAGCAGCCAGGAGCCACGGGGGCGCTACAATGAGCAGTTCTTC
clone size: NA; D gene: TRBD1; V gene: TRBV11-1; J gene: TRBJ1-2; CDR3 protein: CASSLAPDRQGPKADGYTF; CDR3 DNA: TGTGCCAGCAGCTTAGCGCCAGACCGACAGGGACCAAAGGCGGATGGCTACACCTTC
clone size: NA; D gene: NA; V gene: TRBV30; J gene: TRBJ2-2; CDR3 protein: CAWSDGWGPGELFF; CDR3 DNA: TGTGCCTGGAGCGACGGGTGGGGCCCCGGGGAGCTGTTTTTT
clone size: medium-sized; D gene: TRBD2; V gene: TRBV7-2; J gene: TRBJ2-7; CDR3 protein: CASSPSGTSGYEQYF; CDR3 DNA: TGTGCCAGCAGCCCTAGCGGGACTAGCGGGTACGAGCAGTACTTC
clone size: few; D gene: TRBD2; V gene: TRBV13; J gene: TRBJ2-7; CDR3 protein: CASSAGTSYYEQYF; CDR3 DNA: TGTGCCAGCAGCGCCGGGACTAGCTACTACGAGCAGTACTTC
clone size: NA; D gene: NA; V gene: TRBV19; J gene: TRBJ1-1; CDR3 protein: CASSILFRGEVEAFF; CDR3 DNA: TGTGCCAGTAGTATATTGTTCCGGGGGGAGGTTGAAGCTTTCTTT
clone size: NA; D gene: NA; V gene: TRBV7-2; J gene: TRBJ1-5; CDR3 protein: CASSLIGVGQPQHF; CDR3 DNA: TGTGCCAGCAGCTTAATAGGGGTGGGCCAGCCCCAGCATTTT
clone size: NA; D gene: TRBD1; V gene: TRBV6-5; J gene: TRBJ2-3; CDR3 protein: CASSYHWDRGTQYF; CDR3 DNA: TGTGCCAGCAGTTACCATTGGGACAGGGGTACGCAGTATTTT
clone size: NA; D gene: NA; V gene: TRBV5-1; J gene: TRBJ1-4; CDR3 protein: CASSLWDRNEKLFF; CDR3 DNA: TGCGCCAGCAGCTTGTGGGACCGTAATGAAAAACTGTTTTTT
clone size: NA; D gene: NA; V gene: TRBV5-1; J gene: TRBJ1-1; CDR3 protein: CASSLGHYTEAFF; CDR3 DNA: TGCGCCAGCAGCTTGGGACACTACACTGAAGCTTTCTTT
clone size: many; D gene: NA; V gene: TRBV20-1; J gene: TRBJ2-1; CDR3 protein: CSARVWDNEQFF; CDR3 DNA: TGCAGTGCTAGAGTTTGGGACAATGAGCAGTTCTTC
clone size: NA; D gene: NA; V gene: TRBV20-1; J gene: TRBJ1-5; CDR3 protein: CSARGNQPQHF; CDR3 DNA: TGCAGTGCTAGGGGGAACCAGCCCCAGCATTTT
clone size: NA; D gene: NA; V gene: TRBV7-2; J gene: TRBJ2-1; CDR3 protein: CASSFAGTVYNEQFF; CDR3 DNA: TGTGCCAGCAGCTTTGCGGGAACAGTCTACAATGAGCAGTTCTTC
clone size: NA; D gene: NA; V gene: TRBV5-1; J gene: TRBJ1-2; CDR3 protein: CASSLSRAGGIAKARFYGYTF; CDR3 DNA: TGCGCCAGCAGCTTGTCCAGGGCGGGGGGGATTGCAAAAGCGCGTTTCTATGGCTACACCTTC
clone size: NA; D gene: NA; V gene: TRBV4-1; J gene: TRBJ1-2; CDR3 protein: CASSQVRFNYGYTF; CDR3 DNA: TGCGCCAGCAGCCAAGTTCGGTTTAACTATGGCTACACCTTC
clone size: NA; D gene: NA; V gene: TRBV5-6; J gene: TRBJ2-5; CDR3 protein: CASSYLETQYF; CDR3 DNA: TGTGCCAGCAGCTACTTGGAGACCCAGTACTTC
clone size: NA; D gene: NA; V gene: TRBV19; J gene: TRBJ2-1; CDR3 protein: CASSIAPRGEQFF; CDR3 DNA: TGTGCCAGTAGTATAGCTCCCCGGGGTGAGCAGTTCTTC
clone size: NA; D gene: NA; V gene: TRBV6-2/TRBV6-3; J gene: TRBJ1-5; CDR3 protein: CASSYWDESNQPQHF; CDR3 DNA: TGTGCCAGCAGTTACTGGGACGAGAGCAATCAGCCCCAGCATTTT
clone size: NA; D gene: NA; V gene: TRBV27; J gene: TRBJ1-5; CDR3 protein: CASSQTGNNQPQHF; CDR3 DNA: TGTGCCAGCAGTCAAACAGGAAACAATCAGCCCCAGCATTTT
clone size: few; D gene: NA; V gene: TRBV27; J gene: TRBJ2-1; CDR3 protein: CASSTNRNEQFF; CDR3 DNA: TGTGCCAGCAGCACCAACAGGAATGAGCAGTTCTTC
clone size: few; D gene: NA; V gene: TRBV9; J gene: TRBJ2-3; CDR3 protein: CASSGRYSTDTQYF; CDR3 DNA: TGTGCCAGCAGCGGACGCTATAGCACAGATACGCAGTATTTT
clone size: NA; D gene: NA; V gene: TRBV4-2; J gene: TRBJ2-1; CDR3 protein: CASSQVQEQFF; CDR3 DNA: TGTGCCAGCAGCCAAGTGCAAGAGCAGTTCTTC
clone size: few; D gene: NA; V gene: TRBV7-8; J gene: TRBJ2-7; CDR3 protein: CASSSWGREALEQYF; CDR3 DNA: TGTGCCAGCAGCTCCTGGGGGCGGGAAGCCCTCGAGCAGTACTTC
clone size: NA; D gene: TRBD1; V gene: TRBV20-1; J gene: TRBJ2-3; CDR3 protein: CSATGTEKVTDTQYF; CDR3 DNA: TGCAGTGCAACCGGGACAGAAAAAGTCACAGATACGCAGTATTTT
clone size: once; D gene: NA; V gene: TRBV3-1; J gene: TRBJ2-7; CDR3 protein: CASSVKGGLYEQYF; CDR3 DNA: TGTGCCAGCAGCGTAAAGGGGGGTCTCTACGAGCAGTACTTC
clone size: few; D gene: NA; V gene: TRBV16; J gene: TRBJ1-4; CDR3 protein: CASSQSGVFNEKLFF; CDR3 DNA: TGTGCCAGCAGCCAATCGGGGGTCTTCAATGAAAAACTGTTTTTT
clone size: NA; D gene: TRBD2; V gene: TRBV7-3; J gene: TRBJ2-1; CDR3 protein: CASSWEAGSSYNEQFF; CDR3 DNA: TGTGCCAGCAGCTGGGAAGCGGGAAGCTCCTACAATGAGCAGTTCTTC
clone size: few; D gene: NA; V gene: TRBV12-3/TRBV12-4; J gene: TRBJ2-1; CDR3 protein: CATGTELHEQFF; CDR3 DNA: TGTGCCACCGGGACCGAGCTCCATGAGCAGTTCTTC
clone size: NA; D gene: NA; V gene: TRBV7-9; J gene: TRBJ2-7; CDR3 protein: CASSLQLPGFTEEQYF; CDR3 DNA: TGTGCCAGCAGCTTACAACTACCGGGCTTTACAGAAGAGCAGTACTTC
clone size: NA; D gene: TRBD2; V gene: TRBV5-8; J gene: TRBJ2-1; CDR3 protein: CASRHGLAGVEGEQFF; CDR3 DNA: TGTGCCAGCAGACACGGACTAGCGGGAGTTGAGGGTGAGCAGTTCTTC
clone size: few; D gene: NA; V gene: TRBV20-1; J gene: TRBJ2-3; CDR3 protein: CSARRLVFTDTQYF; CDR3 DNA: TGCAGTGCTAGACGTCTAGTTTTTACAGATACGCAGTATTTT
clone size: NA; D gene: NA; V gene: TRBV18; J gene: TRBJ1-3; CDR3 protein: CASSPPARGSGSGNTIYF; CDR3 DNA: TGTGCCAGCTCACCACCGGCGAGGGGGTCAGGCTCTGGAAACACCATATATTTT
clone size: NA; D gene: NA; V gene: TRBV3-1; J gene: TRBJ1-2; CDR3 protein: CASSRRSGRNGYTF; CDR3 DNA: TGTGCCAGCAGTCGAAGGAGCGGAAGAAATGGCTACACCTTC
clone size: NA; D gene: NA; V gene: TRBV20-1; J gene: TRBJ1-1; CDR3 protein: CSARARGRRRWGTEAFF; CDR3 DNA: TGCAGTGCTAGAGCTCGTGGCCGACGGAGGTGGGGCACTGAAGCTTTCTTT
clone size: NA; D gene: TRBD1; V gene: TRBV5-1; J gene: TRBJ2-7; CDR3 protein: CASKPWTGFDEQYF; CDR3 DNA: TGCGCCAGCAAACCTTGGACAGGTTTCGACGAGCAGTACTTC
clone size: many; D gene: TRBD2; V gene: TRBV7-3; J gene: TRBJ2-1; CDR3 protein: CASSLIAGAHEQFF; CDR3 DNA: TGTGCCAGCAGCTTAATAGCGGGGGCTCATGAGCAGTTCTTC
clone size: NA; D gene: TRBD2; V gene: TRBV7-8; J gene: TRBJ2-2; CDR3 protein: CASSYPSASGGNTGELFF; CDR3 DNA: TGTGCCAGCAGCTACCCCTCGGCTAGCGGGGGTAACACCGGGGAGCTGTTTTTT
clone size: NA; D gene: TRBD1; V gene: TRBV3-1; J gene: TRBJ2-3; CDR3 protein: CASSQRYRGSDTQYF; CDR3 DNA: TGTGCCAGCAGCCAAAGGTACAGGGGATCAGATACGCAGTATTTT